A selection of T cell receptor beta chains follows, all from one sample in a study of blood T cell repertoires in COVID-19. The repertoire was sequenced with immunoSEQ multiplex PCR; TCRdb's copy has only in-frame clones and lacks some. The data show roughly 73,000 clones, with around three quarters seen just once and 15% to 18% held by the top ten. The sequenced material came from peripheral blood. Every receptor here comes from a human donor in a cohort sampled during active COVID-19. Both conserved end residues are part of each CDR3. The D gene is left open where the match is weak. Only some rows state a clone size, as once, few, many or a class for expanded clones.

TRBJ1-2 | TRBV3-1/TRBV3-2 | medium-sized | - | TGTGCCAGCAGCCAAGACGACAGATACGGCTACACCTTC | CASSQDDRYGYTF
TRBJ2-7 | TRBV14 | - | TRBD1 | TGTGCCAGCAGCCAAGACAGAGGGACAGGGTCCCACGAGCAGTACTTC | CASSQDRGTGSHEQYF
TRBJ2-7 | TRBV6-5 | - | TRBD1 | TGTGCCAGTTCAGAATATTCCGGGACAGATTACGAGCAGTACTTC | CASSEYSGTDYEQYF
TRBJ2-1 | TRBV5-1 | - | TRBD2 | TGCGCCAGCAGCCGGGAGGCAGCAGGCGATGAGCAGTTCTTC | CASSREAAGDEQFF
TRBJ2-1 | TRBV21-1 | - | - | TGTGCCAGTCCGATTAAGCGGGAGGAGTATGAGCAGTTCTTC | CASPIKREEYEQFF
TRBJ1-5 | TRBV4-1 | - | TRBD1 | TGCGCCAGCAGCCACCACGGGACAGCCGCCAGCATGGGCAATCAGCCCCAGCATTTT | CASSHHGTAASMGNQPQHF
TRBJ2-3 | TRBV10-3 | once | - | TGTGCCACCTCCGGACAGACGGCAGATACGCAGTATTTT | CATSGQTADTQYF
TRBJ2-4 | TRBV4-2 | - | TRBD1 | TGTGCCAGCAGCCCAAGGGACAGGACCATTCAGTACTTC | CASSPRDRTIQYF
TRBJ2-7 | TRBV18 | - | - | TGTGCCAGCTCAAGGGGGACCTCCCACGAGCAGTACTTC | CASSRGTSHEQYF
TRBJ2-7 | TRBV12-3/TRBV12-4 | - | - | TGTGCCAGCAGTTTACTAACCTACGAGCAGTACTTC | CASSLLTYEQYF
TRBJ2-1 | TRBV10-3 | - | TRBD2 | TGTGCCATCAGTGAGTCGACTAGCGGGAGTGTCCATGAGCAGTTCTTC | CAISESTSGSVHEQFF
TRBJ1-3 | TRBV5-1 | - | - | TGCGCCAGCAGCTTAGTTCCAGCGGATGGAAACACCATATATTTT | CASSLVPADGNTIYF
TRBJ2-1 | TRBV5-1 | - | TRBD2 | TGCGCCAGCAGCCCGACTAGCGGGACCTACAATGAGCAGTTCTTC | CASSPTSGTYNEQFF
TRBJ1-2 | TRBV2 | - | TRBD1 | TGTGCCAGCAGCCTATTAGGGACAGAGGCTGGCTACACCTTC | CASSLLGTEAGYTF
TRBJ2-1 | TRBV5-1 | - | - | TGCGCCAGCAGCTGGGCAGGGGGGACTGAGCAGTTCTTC | CASSWAGGTEQFF
TRBJ1-2 | TRBV4-3 | - | TRBD1 | TGCGCCAGCAGCCAACGGACAGGGGCAAACTATGGCTACACCTTC | CASSQRTGANYGYTF